These 2 T cell receptor beta chains were all obtained from the same sample, sequenced in a study of CD8 T cells in Susac syndrome. RNA, at about 0.5 to 1 ug, was reverse transcribed with random hexamers. TCRdb re-derived calls from the immunoSEQ multiplex PCR reads in MiXCR, one entry per CDR3 protein. The profile shows 180,000 or so distinct CDR3 sequences, 90% to 95% of them singletons. The sequencing sample was made of CD4+ T cells from PBMCs. The receptors were gathered from a human donor with multiple sclerosis.

The CDR3 is CASSPQTGRDNYGYTF. CDR3 nucleotide sequence: TGTGCCAGCAGTCCACAGACAGGGAGGGATAACTATGGCTACACCTTC. The V call is TRBV27, the J call TRBJ1-2, with TRBD1 identical over 7 bases. The germline V gene encodes CDR1 MNHEY and CDR2 SMNVEV (reference sequence). The V segment lost 5 bases and the J segment 1 base; nucleotides outside the gene matches: 10. The CDR3 sequence is 16 residues long.

This rearrangement joins TRBV5-4 to TRBJ2-5; 9 bases fit TRBD1. After removal of 0 bases from V and 13 bases from J, the junction contained 4 bases not matched to a gene. Germline V gene lookup returns CDR1 SGHNT and CDR2 YYREEE (reference sequence). The CDR3 totals 12 residues. CDR3 in amino acids: CASSLGQGGRYF. CDR3 nucleotides: TGTGCCAGCAGCTTGGGACAGGGGGGACGGTACTTC.